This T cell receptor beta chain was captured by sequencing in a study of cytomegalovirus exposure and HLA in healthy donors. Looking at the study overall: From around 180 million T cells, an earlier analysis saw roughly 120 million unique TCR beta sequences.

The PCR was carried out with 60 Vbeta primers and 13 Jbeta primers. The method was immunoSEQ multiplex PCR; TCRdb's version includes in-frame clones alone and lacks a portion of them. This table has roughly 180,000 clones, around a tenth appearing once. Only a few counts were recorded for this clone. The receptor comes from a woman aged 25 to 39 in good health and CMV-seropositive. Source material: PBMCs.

In DNA, the CDR3 is TGCGCCAGCAGTCAGACTAGCGGGTTACTTAATGAGCAGTTCTTC. Translation: CASSQTSGLLNEQFF. The genes are TRBV23-1 and TRBJ2-1; 10 positions match TRBD2. TRBV23-1 is flagged as an ORF with uncertain function. The CDR3 length is 15 residues. After removal of 3 bases from V and 7 bases from J, the junction contained 6 bases not matched to a gene.